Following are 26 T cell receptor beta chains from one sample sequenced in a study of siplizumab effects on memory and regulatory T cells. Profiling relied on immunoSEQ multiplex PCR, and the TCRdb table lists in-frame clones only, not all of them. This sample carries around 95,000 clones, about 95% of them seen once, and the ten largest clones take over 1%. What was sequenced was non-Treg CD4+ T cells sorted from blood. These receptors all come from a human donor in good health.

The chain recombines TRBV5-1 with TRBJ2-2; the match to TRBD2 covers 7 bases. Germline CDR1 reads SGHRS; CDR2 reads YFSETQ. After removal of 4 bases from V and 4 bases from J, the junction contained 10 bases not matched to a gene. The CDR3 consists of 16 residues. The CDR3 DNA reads TGCGCCAGCAGCCCAGCTAGCGGCCCGAGCACCGGGGAGCTGTTTTTT. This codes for CASSPASGPSTGELFF.

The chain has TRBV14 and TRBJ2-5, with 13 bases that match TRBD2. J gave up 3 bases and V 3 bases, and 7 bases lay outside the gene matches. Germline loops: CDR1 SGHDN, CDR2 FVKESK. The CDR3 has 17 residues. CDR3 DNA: TGTGCCAGCAGCCACCTCCTAGGACTAGCGGGAGAAGAGACCCAGTACTTC. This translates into CASSHLLGLAGEETQYF.

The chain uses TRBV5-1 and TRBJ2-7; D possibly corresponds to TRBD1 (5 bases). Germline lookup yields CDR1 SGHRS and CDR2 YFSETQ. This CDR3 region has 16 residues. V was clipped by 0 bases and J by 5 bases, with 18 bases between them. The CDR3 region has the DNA TGCGCCAGCAGCTTGGAGGGCAGGGTATTATTCGACGAGCAGTACTTC. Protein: CASSLEGRVLFDEQYF.

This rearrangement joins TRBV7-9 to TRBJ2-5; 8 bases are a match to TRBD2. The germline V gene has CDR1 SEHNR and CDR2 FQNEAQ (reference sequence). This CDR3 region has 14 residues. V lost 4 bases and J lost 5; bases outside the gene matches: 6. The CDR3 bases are TGTGCCAGCAGCTACCCGGGGGGGGTCGAGACCCAGTACTTC. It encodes CASSYPGGVETQYF. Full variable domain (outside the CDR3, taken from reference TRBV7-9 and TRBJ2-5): DTGVSQNPRHKITKRGQNVTFRCDPISEHNRLYWYRQTLGQGPEFLTYFQNEAQLEKSRLLSDRFSAERPKGSFSTLEIQRTEQGDSAMYLCASSYPGGVETQYFGPGTRLLVL.

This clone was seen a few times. CDR3 sequence reads: CASIDGQLITEAFF. CDR3 in DNA: TGTGCCAGCATAGACGGACAGCTAATAACCGAAGCTTTCTTT. This sequence joins TRBV6-6 and TRBJ1-1, with D perhaps TRBD1 (6 bases). With 7 bases removed from V and 8 bases from J, the gap between germline ends came to 20 bases. Per the germline V gene, CDR1 is MNHNY and CDR2 is SVGAGI (reference sequence). This CDR3 is 14 amino acids long.

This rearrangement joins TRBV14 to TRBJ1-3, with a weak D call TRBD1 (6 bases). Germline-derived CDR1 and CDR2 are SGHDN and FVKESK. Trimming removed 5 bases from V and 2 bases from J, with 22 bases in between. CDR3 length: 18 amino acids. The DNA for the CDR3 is TGTGCCAGCAGCGCCCCTCTCGGACAGCAGTTTCCTGGAAACACCATATATTTT. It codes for CASSAPLGQQFPGNTIYF.

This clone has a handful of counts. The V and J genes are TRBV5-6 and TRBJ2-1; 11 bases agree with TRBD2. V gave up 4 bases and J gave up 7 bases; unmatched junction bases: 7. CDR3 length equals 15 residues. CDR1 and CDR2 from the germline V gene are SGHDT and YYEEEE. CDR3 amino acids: CASSETSGRGNEQFF. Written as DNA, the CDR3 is TGTGCCAGCAGCGAAACTAGCGGGAGAGGGAATGAGCAGTTCTTC. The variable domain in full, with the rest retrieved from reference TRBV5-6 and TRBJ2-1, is DAGVTQSPTHLIKTRGQQVTLRCSPKSGHDTVSWYQQALGQGPQFIFQYYEEEERQRGNFPDRFSGHQFPNYSSELNVNALLLGDSALYLCASSETSGRGNEQFFGPGTRLTVL.

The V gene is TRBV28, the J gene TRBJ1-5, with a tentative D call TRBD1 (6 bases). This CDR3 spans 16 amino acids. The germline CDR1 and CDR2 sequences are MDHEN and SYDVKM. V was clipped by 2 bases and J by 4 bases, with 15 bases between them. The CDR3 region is CASSLRWQGRNQPQHF. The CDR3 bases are TGTGCCAGCAGTTTACGGTGGCAGGGGAGAAATCAGCCCCAGCATTTT.

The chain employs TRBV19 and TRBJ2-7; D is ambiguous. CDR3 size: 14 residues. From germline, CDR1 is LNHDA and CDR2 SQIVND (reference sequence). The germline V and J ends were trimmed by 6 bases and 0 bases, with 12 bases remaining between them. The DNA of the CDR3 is TGTGCCAGTAGGTCTGGACGGAGCTCCTACGAGCAGTACTTC. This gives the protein CASRSGRSSYEQYF.

The CDR3 loop reads CASRTSGRAGTDTQYF. As DNA, the CDR3 is TGTGCCAGCAGGACTAGCGGGAGGGCGGGAACAGATACGCAGTATTTT. The chain carries TRBV6-6 and TRBJ2-3; 14 bases align to TRBD2. The CDR3 extends over 16 amino acids. Germline V CDR1 and CDR2: MNHNY, SVGAGI (reference sequence). J gave up 3 bases and V 6 bases, and 5 bases lay outside the gene matches.

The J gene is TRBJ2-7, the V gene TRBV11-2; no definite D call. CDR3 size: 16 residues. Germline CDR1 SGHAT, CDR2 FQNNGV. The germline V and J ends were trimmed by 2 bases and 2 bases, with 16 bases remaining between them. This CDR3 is CASSLYSRSLAYEQYF. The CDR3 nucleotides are TGTGCCAGCAGCTTATACTCCAGGTCTCTTGCCTACGAGCAGTACTTC. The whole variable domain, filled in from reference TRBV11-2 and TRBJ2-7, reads EAGVAQSPRYKIIEKRQSVAFWCNPISGHATLYWYQQILGQGPKLLIQFQNNGVVDDSQLPKDRFSAERLKGVDSTLKIQPAKLEDSAVYLCASSLYSRSLAYEQYFGPGTRLTVT.

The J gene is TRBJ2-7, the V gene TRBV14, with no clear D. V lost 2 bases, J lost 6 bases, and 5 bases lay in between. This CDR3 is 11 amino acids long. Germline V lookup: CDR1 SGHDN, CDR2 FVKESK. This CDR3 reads CASSQTSEQYF. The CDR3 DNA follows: TGTGCCAGCAGCCAAACGAGCGAGCAGTACTTC.

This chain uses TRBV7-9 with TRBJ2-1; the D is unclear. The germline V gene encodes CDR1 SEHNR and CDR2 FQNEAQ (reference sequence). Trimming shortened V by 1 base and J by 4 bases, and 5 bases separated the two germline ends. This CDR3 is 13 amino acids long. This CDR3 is CASSLVRYNEQFF. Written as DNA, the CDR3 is TGTGCCAGCAGCTTAGTCAGGTACAATGAGCAGTTCTTC.

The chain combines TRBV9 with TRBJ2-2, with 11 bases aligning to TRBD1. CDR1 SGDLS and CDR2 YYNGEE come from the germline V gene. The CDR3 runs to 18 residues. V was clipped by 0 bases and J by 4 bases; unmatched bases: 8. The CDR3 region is CASSVVSPGTGGTGELFF. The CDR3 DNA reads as TGTGCCAGCAGCGTAGTATCCCCCGGGACAGGGGGCACCGGGGAGCTGTTTTTT. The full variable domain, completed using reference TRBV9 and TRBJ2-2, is DSGVTQTPKHLITATGQRVTLRCSPRSGDLSVYWYQQSLDQGLQFLIQYYNGEERAKGNILERFSAQQFPDLHSELNLSSLELGDSALYFCASSVVSPGTGGTGELFFGEGSRLTVL.

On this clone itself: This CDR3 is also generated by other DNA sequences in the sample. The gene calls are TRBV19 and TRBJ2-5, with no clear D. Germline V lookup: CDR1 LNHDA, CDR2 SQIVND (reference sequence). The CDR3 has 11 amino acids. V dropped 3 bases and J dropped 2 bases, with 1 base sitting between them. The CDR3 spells CASSIQETQYF. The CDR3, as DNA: TGTGCCAGTAGTATTCAAGAGACCCAGTACTTC.

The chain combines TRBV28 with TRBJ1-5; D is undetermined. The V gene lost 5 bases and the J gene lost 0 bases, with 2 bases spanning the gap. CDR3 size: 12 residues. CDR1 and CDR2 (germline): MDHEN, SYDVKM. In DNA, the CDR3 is TGTGCCAGCAGTGTTAGCAATCAGCCCCAGCATTTT. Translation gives CASSVSNQPQHF.

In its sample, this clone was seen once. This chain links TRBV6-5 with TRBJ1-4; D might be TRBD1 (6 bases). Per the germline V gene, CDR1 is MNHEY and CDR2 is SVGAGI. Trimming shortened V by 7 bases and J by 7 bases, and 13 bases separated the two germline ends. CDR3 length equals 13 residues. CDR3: CASKVVQGEKLFF. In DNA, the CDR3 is TGTGCCAGCAAGGTCGTACAGGGTGAAAAACTGTTTTTT.

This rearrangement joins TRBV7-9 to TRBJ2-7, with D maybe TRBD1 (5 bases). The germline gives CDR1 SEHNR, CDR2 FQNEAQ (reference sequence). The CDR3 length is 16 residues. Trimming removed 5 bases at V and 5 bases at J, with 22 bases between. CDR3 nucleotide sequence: TGTGCCAGCAGCCCTCGGAGCCTAGGGGTCGGTCACGAGCAGTACTTC. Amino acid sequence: CASSPRSLGVGHEQYF.

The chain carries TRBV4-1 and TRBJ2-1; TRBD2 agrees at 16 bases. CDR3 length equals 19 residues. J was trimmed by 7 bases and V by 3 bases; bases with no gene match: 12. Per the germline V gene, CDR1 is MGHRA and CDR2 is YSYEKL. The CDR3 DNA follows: TGCGCCAGCAGCCACCCGGGACTAGCGGGAGGGCCGGATAGTAATGAGCAGTTCTTC. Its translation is CASSHPGLAGGPDSNEQFF.

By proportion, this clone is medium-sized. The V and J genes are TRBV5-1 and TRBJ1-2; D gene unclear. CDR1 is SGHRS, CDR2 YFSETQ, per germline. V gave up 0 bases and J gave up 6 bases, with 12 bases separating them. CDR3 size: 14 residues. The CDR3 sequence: CASSLAFADDGYTF. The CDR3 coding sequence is TGCGCCAGCAGCTTGGCCTTTGCAGACGATGGCTACACCTTC. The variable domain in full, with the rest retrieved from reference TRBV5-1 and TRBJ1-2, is KAGVTQTPRYLIKTRGQQVTLSCSPISGHRSVSWYQQTPGQGLQFLFEYFSETQRNKGNFPGRFSGRQFSNSRSEMNVSTLELGDSALYLCASSLAFADDGYTFGSGTRLTVV.

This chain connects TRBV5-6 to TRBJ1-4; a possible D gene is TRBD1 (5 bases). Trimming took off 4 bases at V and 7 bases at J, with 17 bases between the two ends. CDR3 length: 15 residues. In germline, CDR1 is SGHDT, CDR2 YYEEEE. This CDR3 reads CASSTYDREGEKLFF. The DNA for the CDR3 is TGTGCCAGCAGCACTTACGACAGAGAAGGTGAAAAACTGTTTTTT.

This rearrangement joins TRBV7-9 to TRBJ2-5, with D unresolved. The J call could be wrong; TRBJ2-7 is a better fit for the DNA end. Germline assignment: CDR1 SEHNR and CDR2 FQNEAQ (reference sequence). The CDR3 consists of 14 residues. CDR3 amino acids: CASSLFADSYEQYF. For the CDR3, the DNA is TGTGCCAGCAGCTTATTTGCCGACTCCTACGAGCAGTACTTC.

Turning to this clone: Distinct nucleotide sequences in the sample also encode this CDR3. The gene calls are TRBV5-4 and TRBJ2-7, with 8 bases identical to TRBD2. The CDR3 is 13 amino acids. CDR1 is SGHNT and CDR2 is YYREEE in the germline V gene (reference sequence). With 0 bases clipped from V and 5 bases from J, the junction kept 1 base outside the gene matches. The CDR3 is CASSLAGGDEQYF. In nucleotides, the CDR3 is TGTGCCAGCAGCTTGGCCGGGGGGGACGAGCAGTACTTC.

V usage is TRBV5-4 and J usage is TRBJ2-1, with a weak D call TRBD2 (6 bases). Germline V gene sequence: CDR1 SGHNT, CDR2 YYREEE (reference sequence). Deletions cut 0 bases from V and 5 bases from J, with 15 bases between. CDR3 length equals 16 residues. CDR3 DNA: TGTGCCAGCAGCTTGGGCGGGGCATCGGTTGACAATGAGCAGTTCTTC. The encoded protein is CASSLGGASVDNEQFF.

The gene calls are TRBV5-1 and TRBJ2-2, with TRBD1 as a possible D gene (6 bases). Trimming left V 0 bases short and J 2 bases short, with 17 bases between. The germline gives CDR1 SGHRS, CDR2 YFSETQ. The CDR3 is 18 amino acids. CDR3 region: CASSLARSAGDNTGELFF. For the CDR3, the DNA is TGCGCCAGCAGCTTGGCCCGGTCCGCAGGGGATAACACCGGGGAGCTGTTTTTT.

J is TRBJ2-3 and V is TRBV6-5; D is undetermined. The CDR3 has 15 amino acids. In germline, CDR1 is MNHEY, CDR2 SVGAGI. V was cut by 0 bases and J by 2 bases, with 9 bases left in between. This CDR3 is CASSYSTLVTDTQYF. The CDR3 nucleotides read TGTGCCAGCAGTTACTCGACTCTTGTCACAGATACGCAGTATTTT.